This TCR beta chain appears in the sequencing data of a study of blood T cell repertoires in COVID-19. In germline, CDR1 is MNHEY, CDR2 SMNVEV (reference sequence). This CDR3 has 16 amino acids. Trimming left V 8 bases short and J 0 bases short, with 19 bases between. Original processing methods: The assay estimated nucleated cells by amplifying reference gene primers. Produced via immunoSEQ multiplex PCR; TCRdb's table is partial and in-frame only. V and J calls and clone size are copied from that table; D and trimming were computed from the DNA. Among around 130,000 clones listed, 75% to 90% were seen once.

This sequence was found in a human donor in a cohort sampled during active COVID-19. This chain links TRBV27 with TRBJ1-1; weak D call: TRBD1 (5 bases). The sample was peripheral blood. The CDR3 sequence is CASGAARGAMNTEAFF. In DNA, the CDR3 is TGTGCCAGCGGGGCCGCGCGGGGCGCCATGAACACTGAAGCTTTCTTT.